A selection of T cell receptor beta chains follows, all from one sample in a study of blood T cell repertoires in COVID-19. Profiled with immunoSEQ multiplex PCR; TCRdb holds only in-frame clones, not every one. The sample contains around 70,000 clones, around 80% of which appear only once. Material: peripheral blood. These receptor sequences come from a man aged 50 to 60 with COVID-19, enrolled during active disease. CDR3s include the opening cysteine and the closing phenylalanine or tryptophan.

v_call	j_call	cdr3_aa
TRBV28	TRBJ1-1	CASSSISQGEEKAFF
TRBV20-1	TRBJ2-3	CSASSAGGADTQYF
TRBV24-1	TRBJ1-2	CATSESGLNYGYTF
TRBV15	TRBJ2-2	CATSRDRGTGELFF
TRBV3-1/TRBV3-2	TRBJ1-2	CASSQADKRGYTF
TRBV6-4	TRBJ2-3	CASSDLGGADTQYF
TRBV30	TRBJ1-5	CAWRAGSYQPQHF
TRBV4-2	TRBJ2-1	CASSQDPGGGHNEQFF
TRBV11-1	TRBJ2-7	CASSFGRQPYEQYF
TRBV15	TRBJ2-7	CATSRETGIYEQYF
TRBV5-1	TRBJ2-2	CASSFLTGGSGELFF
TRBV6-6	TRBJ1-4	CASKQGNEKLFF
TRBV23-1	TRBJ2-4	CASSQSEGNAGQYF
TRBV6-5	TRBJ2-1	CASRSQGASYNEQFF
TRBV15	TRBJ2-7	CATSSGRSGRAGEQYF
TRBV2	TRBJ1-4	CASSVQGAREKLFF
TRBV18	TRBJ1-1	CASSPQTGNTEAFF
TRBV6-5	TRBJ2-1	CASSYGGAGGANEQFF
TRBV9	TRBJ2-1	CASSVGVGEAGVYNEQFF
TRBV5-1	TRBJ2-2	CASSLRQENANTGELFF
TRBV4-1	TRBJ1-2	CASSQGGTANYGYTF
TRBV19	TRBJ2-7	CASSPLSGTLAYEQYF
TRBV6-4	TRBJ2-7	CASGDFVLKEQYF
TRBV4-3	TRBJ2-7	CASSQVRQGREQYF
TRBV4-3	TRBJ2-2	CASSRTYEQGIANTGELFF
TRBV5-4	TRBJ1-4	CASSRPGGGNEKLFF
TRBV6-5	TRBJ2-1	CASSRETYNEQFF
TRBV5-1	TRBJ2-1	CASSMGGGAGARNEQFF
TRBV2	TRBJ1-2	CASRQGGYGYTF
TRBV19	TRBJ2-2	CASIRQGTNTGELFF
TRBV6-6	TRBJ2-2	CASNLADTGELFF
TRBV19	TRBJ2-5	CASEREWGLNAQYF
TRBV29-1	TRBJ1-1	CSVDKTGRTEAFF
TRBV6-5	TRBJ1-2	CASSFQGANGYTF
TRBV5-1	TRBJ2-7	CASSSLAGGAPYEQYF
TRBV11-2	TRBJ2-2	CASSFVWDRGREELFF
TRBV20-1	TRBJ1-3	CSARLENTIYF
TRBV29-1	TRBJ2-3	CSVPGLAGPDTQYF
TRBV7-3	TRBJ2-2	CASSPPGLTNTGELFF
TRBV2	TRBJ1-4	CASRQGEKLFF
TRBV7-6	TRBJ2-7	CASSQGTSGSYEQYF
TRBV6-2/TRBV6-3	TRBJ1-2	CASSYTGTYGYTF
TRBV27	TRBJ1-3	CASSLLAGGNTIYF
TRBV4-2	TRBJ1-1	CASSQDTQMNTEAFF
TRBV20-1	TRBJ2-7	CSASSEIAVIGRSSYEQYF
TRBV3-1/TRBV3-2	TRBJ1-1	CASSHRRNTEAFF